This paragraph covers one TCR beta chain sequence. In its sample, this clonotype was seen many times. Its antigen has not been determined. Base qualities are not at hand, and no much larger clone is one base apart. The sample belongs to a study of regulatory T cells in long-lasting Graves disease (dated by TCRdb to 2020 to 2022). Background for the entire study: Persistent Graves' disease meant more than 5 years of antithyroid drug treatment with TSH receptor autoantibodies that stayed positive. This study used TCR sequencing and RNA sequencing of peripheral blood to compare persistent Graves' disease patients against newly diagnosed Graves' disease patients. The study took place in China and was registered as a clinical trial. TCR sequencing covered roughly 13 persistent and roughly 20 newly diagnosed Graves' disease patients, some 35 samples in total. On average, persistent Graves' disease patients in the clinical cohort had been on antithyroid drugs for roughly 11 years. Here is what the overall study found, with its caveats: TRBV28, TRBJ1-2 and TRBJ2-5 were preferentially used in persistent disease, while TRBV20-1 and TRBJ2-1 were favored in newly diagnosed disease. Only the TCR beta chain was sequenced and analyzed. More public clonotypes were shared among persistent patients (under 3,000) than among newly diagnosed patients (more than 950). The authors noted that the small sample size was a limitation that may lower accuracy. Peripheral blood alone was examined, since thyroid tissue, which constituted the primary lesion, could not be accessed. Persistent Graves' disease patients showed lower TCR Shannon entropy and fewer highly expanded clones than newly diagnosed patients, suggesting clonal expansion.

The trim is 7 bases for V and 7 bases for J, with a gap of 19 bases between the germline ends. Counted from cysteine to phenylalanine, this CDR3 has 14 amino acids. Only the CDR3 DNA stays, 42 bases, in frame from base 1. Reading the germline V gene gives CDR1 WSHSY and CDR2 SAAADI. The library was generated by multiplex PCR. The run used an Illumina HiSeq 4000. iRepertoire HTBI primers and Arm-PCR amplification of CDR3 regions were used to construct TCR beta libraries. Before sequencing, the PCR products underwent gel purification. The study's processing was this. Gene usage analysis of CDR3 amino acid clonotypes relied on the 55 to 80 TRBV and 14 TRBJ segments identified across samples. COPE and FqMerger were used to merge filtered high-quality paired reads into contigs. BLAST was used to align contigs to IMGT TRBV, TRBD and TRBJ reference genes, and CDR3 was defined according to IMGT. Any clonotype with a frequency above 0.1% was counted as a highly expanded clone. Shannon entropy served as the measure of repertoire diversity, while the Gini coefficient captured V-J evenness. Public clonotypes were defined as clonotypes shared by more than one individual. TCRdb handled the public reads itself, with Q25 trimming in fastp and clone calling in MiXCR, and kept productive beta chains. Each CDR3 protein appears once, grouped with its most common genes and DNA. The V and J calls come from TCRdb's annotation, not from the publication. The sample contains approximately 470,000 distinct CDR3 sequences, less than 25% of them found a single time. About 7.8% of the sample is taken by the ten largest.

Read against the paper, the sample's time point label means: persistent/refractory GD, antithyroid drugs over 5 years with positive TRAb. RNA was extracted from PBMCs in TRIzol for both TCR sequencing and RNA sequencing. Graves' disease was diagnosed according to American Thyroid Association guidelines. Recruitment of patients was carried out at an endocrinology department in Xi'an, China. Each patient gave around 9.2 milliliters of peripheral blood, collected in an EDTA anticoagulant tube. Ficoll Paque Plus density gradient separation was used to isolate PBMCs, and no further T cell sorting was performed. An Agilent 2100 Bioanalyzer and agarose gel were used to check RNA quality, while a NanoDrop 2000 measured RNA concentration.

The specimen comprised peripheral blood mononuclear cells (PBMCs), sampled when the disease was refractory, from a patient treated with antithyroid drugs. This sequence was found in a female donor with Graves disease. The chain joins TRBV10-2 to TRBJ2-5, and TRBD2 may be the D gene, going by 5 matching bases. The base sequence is TGCGCCAGCAATACCAACCGCAACGAGGGGACCCAGTACTTC. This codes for CASNTNRNEGTQYF.